The clone carrying this T cell receptor (beta chain) came up a few times. Time point: patch test 3, about 24 weeks after DPC sensitization. Treatment given: therapeutic diphenylcyclopropenone sensitization with weekly scalp DPC. Unseparated into fractions, whole blood served as the source from which total RNA was extracted. The CDR3 is 16 residues long. Germline CDR1 DFQATT, CDR2 SNEGSKA (reference sequence). V gave up 5 bases and J gave up 3 bases; unmatched junction bases: 6. This record comes from a study of human T cells and chemical hapten exposure. TCRdb used MiXCR to reprocess the RACE reads, holding one entry per CDR3 protein. The sample shows tens of thousands of distinct CDR3 sequences, approximately 13% of them seen only once.

The material sequenced was whole blood, taken in connection with sensitization to the hapten diphenylcyclopropenone (DPC). This chain uses TRBV20-1 with TRBJ2-3; TRBD2 agrees at 15 bases. The receptor's source is a woman aged 45-60 years with alopecia areata. Some clones in this sample may be carry-over from other donors' samples. The CDR3 loop reads CSAAGTSGRSTDTQYF. The CDR3, as DNA: TGCAGTGCTGCAGGGACTAGCGGGAGGTCAACAGATACGCAGTATTTT.